The 4 T cell receptor beta chains below all came from one sample that was sequenced in a study of naive and memory T cell subsets. Ligated cDNA underwent four rounds of PCR with nested alpha and beta constant region primers and SP2. Using its own MiXCR run on the 5' RACE reads, TCRdb lists one record per CDR3 protein. The table has 48,000 or so distinct CDR3 sequences, 4.7% seen once. TCR cDNA received a 3' ligated oligonucleotide that carried a UMI. The receptor source for this set is a female donor in good health.

As to this clonotype: This sequence may be a read error, since a much larger clone differs from it by one base. The chain recombines TRBV9 with TRBJ2-3; possible D gene TRBD2, 6 bases. Germline lookup yields CDR1 SGDLS and CDR2 YYNGEE. CDR3 size: 16 residues. The V end lost 0 bases, the J end lost 1 base, and 12 bases lay between the germline ends. The CDR3 DNA reads as TGTGCCAGCAGCGTAGCTATGAGCGGGCGCACAGATACGCAGTATTTT. Translated: CASSVAMSGRTDTQYF.

This clonotype has a handful of counts. The genes are TRBV5-1 and TRBJ1-2; 7 bases align to TRBD1. Germline V gene sequence: CDR1 SGHRS, CDR2 YFSETQ. The V gene end was trimmed by 4 bases and the J gene end by 4 bases; junction bases not matched to a gene: 10. This CDR3 has 15 residues. CDR3 in DNA: TGCGCCAGCAGCGTGGATGGGACAGCGGTCTATGGCTACACCTTC. Protein: CASSVDGTAVYGYTF.

Ten or more counts support this clonotype. The V and J genes are TRBV28 and TRBJ1-2; D unresolved. Between the trimmed V and J ends, which lost 2 bases and 2 bases, there was a span of 6 bases. The CDR3 loop spans 13 amino acids. Germline V CDR1 and CDR2: MDHEN, SYDVKM. In DNA form, the CDR3 reads TGTGCCAGCAGTTTAGCCGGGAACTATGGCTACACCTTC. This translates into CASSLAGNYGYTF.

The sample holds many counts of this clonotype. The chain couples TRBV14 to TRBJ2-3; D perhaps matches TRBD2 (5 bases). The CDR3 loop spans 13 amino acids. Germline V gene sequence: CDR1 SGHDN, CDR2 FVKESK. Trimming shortened V by 2 bases and J by 6 bases, and 9 bases separated the two germline ends. Here the CDR3 DNA reads TGTGCCAGCAGCCAACGAACGGGGGATACGCAGTATTTT. This sequence encodes CASSQRTGDTQYF.